The T cell receptor (beta chain) under discussion was sequenced for a study of blood T cell repertoires in COVID-19. The germline V gene encodes CDR1 MNHNY and CDR2 SVGAGI (reference sequence). V dropped 2 bases and J dropped 5 bases, with 13 bases sitting between them. The CDR3 contains 14 residues. This clone has a handful of counts. Libraries were prepared by immunoSEQ multiplex PCR; TCRdb keeps only in-frame clonotypes and omits some of them. The profile covers around 65,000 clones, with just under 85% appearing a single time and roughly 5% taken by the ten largest. V and J are TRBV6-6 and TRBJ2-7, with D perhaps TRBD1 (6 bases). This sequence was found in a man in his 70s with acute or convalescent COVID-19. The material sequenced was peripheral blood. The CDR3 sequence: CASSYRQGRNEQYF. The CDR3 region has the DNA TGTGCCAGCAGTTACCGGCAGGGGCGCAACGAGCAGTACTTC.